The next 14 T cell receptor beta chains were all read from a single sample in a study of regulatory T cells in long-lasting Graves disease. HTBI primers from iRepertoire and Arm-PCR of CDR3 regions yielded the TCR beta libraries. TCRdb re-called the multiplex PCR reads with MiXCR, one entry per CDR3 protein. In the table there are more than 350,000 distinct CDR3 sequences, roughly a fifth of which are singletons. Time point described: persistent/refractory GD, antithyroid drugs over 5 years with positive TRAb. There was RNA extracted from PBMCs, and the TCR library was made from it. The material was peripheral blood mononuclear cells (PBMCs), obtained when the disease was refractory, from a patient treated with antithyroid drugs. These receptors came from a female donor with Graves disease.

Ten or more counts support this clonotype. The rearrangement uses TRBV2 and TRBJ2-7; 11 nucleotides match TRBD2. CDR1 SNHLY and CDR2 FYNNEI come from the germline V gene. The length of the CDR3 is 14 residues. The CDR3 coding sequence is TGTGCCAGCAACCGAGGGGGTAGCGGGAGGGCCCTGTCGGTC. Translated: CASNRGGSGRALSV.

The sample holds a few counts of this clonotype. A much bigger clone sits one base away, suggesting this may be a read error. The chain couples TRBV28 to TRBJ1-1, with D tentatively TRBD1 (5 bases). With 3 bases removed from V and 2 bases from J, the gap between germline ends came to 13 bases. The germline V gene has CDR1 MDHEN and CDR2 SYDVKM. The CDR3 is made up of 15 amino acids. The CDR3 region has the DNA TGTGCCAGCAGTTTTTGGAACAGGAGCAACACTGAAGCTTTCTTT. Its translation: CASSFWNRSNTEAFF. The complete variable domain, with remaining parts taken from reference TRBV28 and TRBJ1-1, reads DVKVTQSSRYLVKRTGEKVFLECVQDMDHENMFWYRQDPGLGLRLIYFSYDVKMKEKGDIPEGYSVSREKKERFSLILESASTNQTSMYLCASSFWNRSNTEAFFGQGTRLTVV.

In its sample, this clonotype was seen many times. The chain links TRBV29-1 to TRBJ1-1; D is undetermined. The ends were cut back, 3 bases at V and 2 bases at J, with 4 bases in the middle. This CDR3 contains 11 residues. From germline, CDR1 is SQVTM and CDR2 ANQGSEA. CDR3 bases: TGCAGCGTTGAGGTTAACACTGAAGCTTTCTTT. As protein: CSVEVNTEAFF.

V gene TRBV3-1 combines with J gene TRBJ2-3; a weak D match, TRBD2 (6 bases). Per the germline V gene, CDR1 is LGHDT and CDR2 is YNNKEL (reference sequence). The CDR3 has 15 residues. The V gene lost 4 bases and the J gene lost 2 bases, with 13 bases spanning the gap. The CDR3, as DNA: TGTGCCAGCAGCCCCTCTAGCGACTTCACAGATACGCAGTATTTT. It is translated as CASSPSSDFTDTQYF.

The chain employs TRBV5-8 and TRBJ1-2, with 8 bases that match TRBD1. Germline V CDR1 and CDR2: SGHTS, YDEGEE. Trimming at V came to 3 bases and at J to 10 bases, leaving 17 bases not matched to a gene. The CDR3 runs to 16 residues. CDR3 loop: CASSSQISGTGAPYTF. CDR3 sequence (DNA): TGTGCCAGCAGCTCGCAGATATCCGGGACAGGCGCGCCCTACACCTTC.

This clonotype was recorded many times. The chain recombines TRBV12-3 or TRBV12-4 with TRBJ1-1, with 11 nucleotides matching TRBD1. After removal of 6 bases from V and 4 bases from J, the junction contained 7 bases not matched to a gene. The length of the CDR3 is 15 residues. The CDR3 loop reads CASSSTGTGGTEAFF. CDR3 in DNA: TGTGCCAGCAGCTCTACCGGGACAGGGGGCACTGAAGCTTTCTTT.

This clonotype was picked up a small number of times. The chain has TRBV29-1 and TRBJ2-2, with D perhaps TRBD2 (5 bases). CDR1 and CDR2 (germline): SQVTM, ANQGSEA. CDR3 size: 15 residues. V lost 4 bases and J 0 bases, leaving 12 bases between the germline ends. The CDR3 region is CSVVLGVSNTGELFF. CDR3 nucleotide sequence: TGCAGCGTTGTTTTGGGAGTGTCGAACACCGGGGAGCTGTTTTTT.

The chain uses TRBV29-1 and TRBJ2-1, with D possibly being TRBD1 (5 bases). V lost 8 bases to trimming and J lost 0 bases, with 17 bases between them. Germline V gene sequence: CDR1 SQVTM, CDR2 ANQGSEA. This CDR3 region has 15 residues. Here the CDR3 DNA reads TGCAGCTTCCGAGAGACAGAGCACTCCTACAATGAGCAGTTCTTC. Translated: CSFRETEHSYNEQFF.

This clonotype was seen at least ten times. The J gene is TRBJ1-5, the V gene TRBV5-5, with 8 bases aligning to TRBD1. The CDR3 contains 15 residues. Looked up from germline, CDR1 is SGHKS and CDR2 is YYEKEE (reference sequence). The junction had 6 bases not matched to a gene; V was cut back by 4 bases and J by 3 bases. The CDR3 nucleotides are TGTGCCAGCAGCACCGGGACAGGCCTCAATCAGCCCCAGCATTTT. This encodes CASSTGTGLNQPQHF.

A few counts support this clonotype. The chain has TRBV29-1 and TRBJ1-5; tentatively, D is TRBD1 (6 bases). CDR1 SQVTM and CDR2 ANQGSEA come from the germline V gene. The CDR3 totals 15 residues. V lost 3 bases and J 2 bases, leaving 14 bases between the germline ends. CDR3 DNA sequence: TGCAGCGTTGACGCCGGGGGCGCCTGCAATCAGCCCCAGCATTTT. It is translated as CSVDAGGACNQPQHF.

This clonotype was counted at least ten times. DNA for the CDR3: TGTGCCATCCAGACAGGGGTCTTAGGGAAACTGTTTTTT. Its protein is CAIQTGVLGKLFF. This sequence joins TRBV6-1 and TRBJ1-4, with 8 bases identical to TRBD1. CDR1 and CDR2 from the germline V gene are MNHNS and SASEGT. There are 13 residues in the CDR3. V was clipped by 10 bases and J by 11 bases; unmatched bases: 12.

This clonotype was seen a few times. The genes are TRBV4-1 and TRBJ2-5; D not certain. Germline CDR1 reads MGHRA; CDR2 reads YSYEKL. The CDR3 runs 15 residues. The ends were cut back, 4 bases at V and 2 bases at J, with 14 bases in the middle. The chain's CDR3 is CASSRMIAQQETQYF. In nucleotides, the CDR3 is TGCGCCAGCAGCCGAATGATTGCGCAACAAGAGACCCAGTACTTC.

The sample holds a few counts of this clonotype. This chain uses TRBV29-1 with TRBJ2-6; 10 bases map to TRBD1. V lost 1 base and J lost 4; bases outside the gene matches: 4. Germline V gives CDR1 SQVTM, CDR2 ANQGSEA. This CDR3 comprises 16 residues. CDR3 in DNA: TGCAGCGTTGAAGGACAGGGGGCCTCAGGGGCCAACGTCCTGACTTTC. This encodes CSVEGQGASGANVLTF.

This clonotype was seen at least ten times. V usage is TRBV7-2 and J usage is TRBJ2-7; TRBD2 matches at 7 bases. The V gene's germline CDR1 is SGHTA and CDR2 FQGNSA. CDR3 length: 13 residues. V trimming: 6 bases; J trimming: 5 bases; junction bases outside the gene matches: 7. Here the CDR3 DNA reads TGTGCCAGCAGTTGGACTAGGTCTCACGAGCAGTACTTC. Its translation: CASSWTRSHEQYF.